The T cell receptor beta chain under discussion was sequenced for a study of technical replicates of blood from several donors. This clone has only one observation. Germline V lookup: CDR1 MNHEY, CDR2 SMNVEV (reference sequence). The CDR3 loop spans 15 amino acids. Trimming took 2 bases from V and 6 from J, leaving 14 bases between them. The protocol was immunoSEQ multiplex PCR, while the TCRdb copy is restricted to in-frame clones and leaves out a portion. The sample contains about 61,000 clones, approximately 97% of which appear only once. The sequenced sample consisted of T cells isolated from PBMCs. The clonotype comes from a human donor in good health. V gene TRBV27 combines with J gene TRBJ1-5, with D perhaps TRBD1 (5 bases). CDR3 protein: CASSLGTYLGQPQHF. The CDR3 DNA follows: TGTGCCAGCAGTTTAGGGACTTACCTGGGTCAGCCCCAGCATTTT.